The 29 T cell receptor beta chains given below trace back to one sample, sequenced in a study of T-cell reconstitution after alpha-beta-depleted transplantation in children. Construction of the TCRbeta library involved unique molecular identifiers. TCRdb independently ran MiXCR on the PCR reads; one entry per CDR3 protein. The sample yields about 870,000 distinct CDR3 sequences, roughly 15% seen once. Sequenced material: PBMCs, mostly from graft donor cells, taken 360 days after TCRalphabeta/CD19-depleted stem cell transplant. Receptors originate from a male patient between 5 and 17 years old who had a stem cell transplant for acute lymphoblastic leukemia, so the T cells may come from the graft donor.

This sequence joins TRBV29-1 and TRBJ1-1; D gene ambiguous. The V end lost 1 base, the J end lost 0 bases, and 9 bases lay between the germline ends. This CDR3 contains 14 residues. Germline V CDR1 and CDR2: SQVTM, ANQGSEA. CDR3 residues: CSVEGARVNTEAFF. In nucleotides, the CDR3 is TGCAGCGTTGAAGGAGCGAGGGTGAACACTGAAGCTTTCTTT. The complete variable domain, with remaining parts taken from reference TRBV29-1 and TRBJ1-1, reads SAVISQKPSRDICQRGTSLTIQCQVDSQVTMMFWYRQQPGQSLTLIATANQGSEATYESGFVIDKFPISRPNLTFSTLTVSNMSPEDSSIYLCSVEGARVNTEAFFGQGTRLTVV.

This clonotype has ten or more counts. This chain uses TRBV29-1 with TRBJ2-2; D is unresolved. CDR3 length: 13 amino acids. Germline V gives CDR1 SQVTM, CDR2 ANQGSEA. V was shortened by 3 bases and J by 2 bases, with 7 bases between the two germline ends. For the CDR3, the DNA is TGCAGCGTTGAGGGCCCTAACACCGGGGAGCTGTTTTTT. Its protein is CSVEGPNTGELFF.

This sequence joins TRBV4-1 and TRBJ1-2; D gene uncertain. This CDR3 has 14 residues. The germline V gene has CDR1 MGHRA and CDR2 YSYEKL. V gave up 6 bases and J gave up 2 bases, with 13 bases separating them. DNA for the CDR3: TGCGCCAGCAGAGGGCAGCCGCTCAACTATGGCTACACCTTC. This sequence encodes CASRGQPLNYGYTF.

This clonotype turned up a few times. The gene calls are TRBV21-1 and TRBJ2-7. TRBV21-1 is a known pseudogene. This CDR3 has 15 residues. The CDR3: CASSKGSRCFVEQYF. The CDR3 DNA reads TGTGCCAGCAGCAAAGGTTCTCGGTGCTTCGTCGAGCAGTACTTC.

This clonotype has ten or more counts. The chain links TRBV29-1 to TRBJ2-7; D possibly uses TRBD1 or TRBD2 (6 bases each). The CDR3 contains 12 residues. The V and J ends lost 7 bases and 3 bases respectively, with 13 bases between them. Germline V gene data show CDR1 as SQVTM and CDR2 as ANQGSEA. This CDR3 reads CSAGGGVYEQYF. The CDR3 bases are TGCAGCGCCGGGGGCGGGGTCTACGAGCAGTACTTC.

CDR3 loop: CASSFSAQILGEQFF. In nucleotides, the CDR3 is TGTGCCAGCAGTTTCTCGGCTCAGATCCTCGGTGAGCAGTTCTTC. The rearrangement uses TRBV12-3 or TRBV12-4 and TRBJ2-1; the D is unclear. The CDR3 is 15 residues long. V gave up 3 bases and J gave up 9 bases, with 18 bases separating them.

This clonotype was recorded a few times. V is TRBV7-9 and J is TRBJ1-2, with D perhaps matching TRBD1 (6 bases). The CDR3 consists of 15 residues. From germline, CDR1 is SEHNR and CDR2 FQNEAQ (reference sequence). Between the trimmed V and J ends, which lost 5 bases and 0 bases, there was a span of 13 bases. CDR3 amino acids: CASSPRTAPNYGYTF. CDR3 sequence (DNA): TGTGCCAGCAGCCCCCGGACAGCTCCTAACTATGGCTACACCTTC. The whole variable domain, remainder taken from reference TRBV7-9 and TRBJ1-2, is DTGVSQNPRHKITKRGQNVTFRCDPISEHNRLYWYRQTLGQGPEFLTYFQNEAQLEKSRLLSDRFSAERPKGSFSTLEIQRTEQGDSAMYLCASSPRTAPNYGYTFGSGTRLTVV.

The CDR3 reads CASSPRDRLSYEQYF. CDR3 nucleotide sequence: TGTGCCAGCAGCCCCCGGGACCGACTCAGCTACGAGCAGTACTTC. J is TRBJ2-7 and V is TRBV7-9, with D perhaps assigned TRBD1 or TRBD2 (5 bases each). Trimming removed 5 bases from V and 3 bases from J, with 17 bases in between. This CDR3 is 15 amino acids long. Germline-derived CDR1 and CDR2 are SEHNR and FQNEAQ (reference sequence).

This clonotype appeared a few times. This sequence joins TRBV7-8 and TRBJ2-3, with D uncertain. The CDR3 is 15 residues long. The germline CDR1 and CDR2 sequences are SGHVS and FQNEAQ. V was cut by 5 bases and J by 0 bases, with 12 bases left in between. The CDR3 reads CASSPRLGSTDTQYF. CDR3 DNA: TGTGCCAGCAGCCCAAGGCTAGGTAGCACAGATACGCAGTATTTT.

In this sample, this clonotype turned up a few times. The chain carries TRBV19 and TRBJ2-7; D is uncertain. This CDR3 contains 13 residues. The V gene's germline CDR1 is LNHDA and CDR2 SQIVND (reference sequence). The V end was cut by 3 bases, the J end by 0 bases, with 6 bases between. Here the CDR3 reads CASSIQSSYEQYF. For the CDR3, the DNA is TGTGCCAGTAGTATCCAGAGCTCCTACGAGCAGTACTTC. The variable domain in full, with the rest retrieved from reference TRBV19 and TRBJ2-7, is DGGITQSPKYLFRKEGQNVTLSCEQNLNHDAMYWYRQDPGQGLRLIYYSQIVNDFQKGDIAEGYSVSREKKESFPLTVTSAQKNPTAFYLCASSIQSSYEQYFGPGTRLTVT.

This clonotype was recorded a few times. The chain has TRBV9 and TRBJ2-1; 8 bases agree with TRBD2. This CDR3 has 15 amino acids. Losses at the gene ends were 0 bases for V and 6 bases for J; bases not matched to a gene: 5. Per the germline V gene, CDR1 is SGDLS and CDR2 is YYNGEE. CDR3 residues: CASSVASGSGNEQFF. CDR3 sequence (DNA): TGTGCCAGCAGCGTAGCCAGCGGGAGTGGCAATGAGCAGTTCTTC.

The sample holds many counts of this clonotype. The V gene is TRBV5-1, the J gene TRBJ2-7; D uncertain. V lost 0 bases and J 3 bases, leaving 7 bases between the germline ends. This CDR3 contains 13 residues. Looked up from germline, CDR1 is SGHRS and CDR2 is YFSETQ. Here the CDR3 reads CASSLERNYEQYF. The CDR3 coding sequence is TGCGCCAGCAGCTTGGAGAGAAACTACGAGCAGTACTTC.

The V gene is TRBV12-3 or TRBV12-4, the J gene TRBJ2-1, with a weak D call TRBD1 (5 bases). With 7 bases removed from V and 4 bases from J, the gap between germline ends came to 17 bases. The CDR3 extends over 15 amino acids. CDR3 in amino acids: CASKNTTESYNEQFF. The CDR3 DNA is TGTGCCAGCAAAAATACGACAGAAAGTTACAATGAGCAGTTCTTC.

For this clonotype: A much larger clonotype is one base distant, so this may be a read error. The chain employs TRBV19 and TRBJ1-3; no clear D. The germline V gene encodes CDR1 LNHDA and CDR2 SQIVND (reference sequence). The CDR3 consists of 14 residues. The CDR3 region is CASARAVSGNTIDF. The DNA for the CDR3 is TGTGCCAGCGCTCGGGCGGTCTCTGGAAACACCATAGATTTT.

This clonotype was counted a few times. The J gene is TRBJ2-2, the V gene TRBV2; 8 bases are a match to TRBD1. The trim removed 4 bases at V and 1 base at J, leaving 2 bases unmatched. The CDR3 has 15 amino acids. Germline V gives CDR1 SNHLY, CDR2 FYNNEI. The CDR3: CASSGDRGNTGELFF. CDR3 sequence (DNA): TGTGCCAGCAGTGGAGACAGGGGGAACACCGGGGAGCTGTTTTTT.

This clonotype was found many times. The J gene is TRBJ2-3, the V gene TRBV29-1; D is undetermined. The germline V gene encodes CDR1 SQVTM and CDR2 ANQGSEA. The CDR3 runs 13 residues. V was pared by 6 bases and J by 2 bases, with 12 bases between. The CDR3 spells CSVEVGITDTQYF. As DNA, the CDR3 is TGCAGCGTCGAGGTGGGAATCACAGATACGCAGTATTTT.

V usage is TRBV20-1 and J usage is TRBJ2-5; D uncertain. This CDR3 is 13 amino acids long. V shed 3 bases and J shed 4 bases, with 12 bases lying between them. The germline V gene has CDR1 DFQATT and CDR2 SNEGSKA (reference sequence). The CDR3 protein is CSASWVVGETQYF. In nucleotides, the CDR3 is TGCAGTGCTAGTTGGGTAGTCGGAGAGACCCAGTACTTC.

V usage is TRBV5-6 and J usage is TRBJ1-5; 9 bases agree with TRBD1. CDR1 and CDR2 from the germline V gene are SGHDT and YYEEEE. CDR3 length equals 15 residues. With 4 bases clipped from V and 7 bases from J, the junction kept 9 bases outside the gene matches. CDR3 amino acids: CASSLLDRGGQPQHF. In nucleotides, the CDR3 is TGTGCCAGCAGCCTCCTGGACAGGGGTGGACAGCCCCAGCATTTT. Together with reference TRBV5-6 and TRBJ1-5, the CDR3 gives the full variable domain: DAGVTQSPTHLIKTRGQQVTLRCSPKSGHDTVSWYQQALGQGPQFIFQYYEEEERQRGNFPDRFSGHQFPNYSSELNVNALLLGDSALYLCASSLLDRGGQPQHFGDGTRLSIL.

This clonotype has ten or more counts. CDR3 protein: CASSPRTDTQYF. CDR3 bases: TGTGCCAGCAGTCCTCGCACAGATACGCAGTATTTT. The chain is built from TRBV18 and TRBJ2-3; no clear D. The germline gives CDR1 KGHSH, CDR2 LQKENI. Trimming shortened V by 8 bases and J by 1 base, and 7 bases separated the two germline ends. The CDR3 totals 12 residues.

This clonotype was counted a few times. The CDR3 DNA reads as TGTGCCAGCAGCGGACAGACTAGTTCCGGGGAGCTGTTTTTT. The encoded protein is CASSGQTSSGELFF. V gene TRBV9 combines with J gene TRBJ2-2; possible D gene TRBD2, 6 bases. The CDR3 runs 14 residues. CDR1 and CDR2 (germline): SGDLS, YYNGEE. Trimming removed 3 bases from V and 6 bases from J, with 12 bases in between. Complete variable domain (other parts from reference TRBV9 and TRBJ2-2): DSGVTQTPKHLITATGQRVTLRCSPRSGDLSVYWYQQSLDQGLQFLIQYYNGEERAKGNILERFSAQQFPDLHSELNLSSLELGDSALYFCASSGQTSSGELFFGEGSRLTVL.

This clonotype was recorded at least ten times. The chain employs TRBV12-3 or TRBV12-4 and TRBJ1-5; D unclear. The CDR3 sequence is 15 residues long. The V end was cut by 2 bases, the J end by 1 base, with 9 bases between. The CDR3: CASSLRATSNQPQHF. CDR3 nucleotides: TGTGCCAGCAGTTTAAGGGCCACGAGCAATCAGCCCCAGCATTTT.

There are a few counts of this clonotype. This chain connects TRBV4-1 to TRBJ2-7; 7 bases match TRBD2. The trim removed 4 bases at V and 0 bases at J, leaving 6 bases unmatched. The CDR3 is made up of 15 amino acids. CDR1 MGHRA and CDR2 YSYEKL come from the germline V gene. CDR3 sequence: CASSPQGGSSYEQYF. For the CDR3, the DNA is TGCGCCAGCAGCCCCCAAGGCGGGAGCTCCTACGAGCAGTACTTC.

The CDR3 sequence is CASSSGLAGGHEQFF. The CDR3 nucleotides are TGTGCCAGCAGTTCGGGACTAGCGGGAGGGCATGAGCAGTTCTTC. V and J are TRBV27 and TRBJ2-1; 16 nucleotides match TRBD2. Germline CDR1 and CDR2: MNHEY and SMNVEV (reference sequence). Losses at the gene ends were 4 bases for V and 8 bases for J; bases not matched to a gene: 2. The CDR3 is 15 residues long.

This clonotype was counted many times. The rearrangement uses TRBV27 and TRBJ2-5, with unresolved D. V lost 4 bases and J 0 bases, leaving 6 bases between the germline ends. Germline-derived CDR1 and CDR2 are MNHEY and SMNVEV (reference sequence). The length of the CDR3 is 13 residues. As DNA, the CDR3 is TGTGCCAGCAGTTACCAGTACCAAGAGACCCAGTACTTC. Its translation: CASSYQYQETQYF.

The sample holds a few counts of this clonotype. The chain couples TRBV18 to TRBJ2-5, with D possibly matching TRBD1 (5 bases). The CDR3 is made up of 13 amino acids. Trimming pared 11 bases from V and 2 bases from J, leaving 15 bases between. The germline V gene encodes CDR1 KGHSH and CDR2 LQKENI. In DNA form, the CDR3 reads TGTGCCGGACGTGACAGTTTACAAGAGACCCAGTACTTC. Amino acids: CAGRDSLQETQYF. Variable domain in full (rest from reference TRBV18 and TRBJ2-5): NAGVMQNPRHLVRRRGQEARLRCSPMKGHSHVYWYRQLPEEGLKFMVYLQKENIIDESGMPKERFSAEFPKEGPSILRIQQVVRGDSAAYFCAGRDSLQETQYFGPGTRLLVL.

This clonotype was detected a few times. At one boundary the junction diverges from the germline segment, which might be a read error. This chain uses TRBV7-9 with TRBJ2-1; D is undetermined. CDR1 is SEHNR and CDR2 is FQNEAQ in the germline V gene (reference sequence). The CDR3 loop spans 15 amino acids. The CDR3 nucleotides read TGTGCCAGCCGCTTAGCTGGGCAGGCCCCCAATGAGCAGTTCTTC. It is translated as CASRLAGQAPNEQFF. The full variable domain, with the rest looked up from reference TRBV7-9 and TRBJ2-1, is DTGVSQNPRHKITKRGQNVTFRCDPISEHNRLYWYRQTLGQGPEFLTYFQNEAQLEKSRLLSDRFSAERPKGSFSTLEIQRTEQGDSAMYLCASRLAGQAPNEQFFGPGTRLTVL.

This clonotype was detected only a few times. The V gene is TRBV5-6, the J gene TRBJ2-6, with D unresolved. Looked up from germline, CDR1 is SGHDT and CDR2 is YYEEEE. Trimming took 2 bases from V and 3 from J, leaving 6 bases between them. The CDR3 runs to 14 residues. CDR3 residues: CASSFFDGANVLTF. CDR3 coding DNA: TGTGCCAGCAGCTTTTTCGATGGGGCCAACGTCCTGACTTTC.

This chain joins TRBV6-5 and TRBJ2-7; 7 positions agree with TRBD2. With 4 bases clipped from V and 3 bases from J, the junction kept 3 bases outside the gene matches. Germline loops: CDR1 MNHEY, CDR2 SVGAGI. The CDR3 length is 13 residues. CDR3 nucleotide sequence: TGTGCCAGCAGTTTTAGGGACTACTACGAGCAGTACTTC. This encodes CASSFRDYYEQYF.

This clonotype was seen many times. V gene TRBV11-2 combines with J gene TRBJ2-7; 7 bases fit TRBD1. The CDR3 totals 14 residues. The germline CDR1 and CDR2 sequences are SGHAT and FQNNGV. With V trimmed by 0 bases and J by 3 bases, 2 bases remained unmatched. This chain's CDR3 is CASSLEGQLYEQYF. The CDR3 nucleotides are TGTGCCAGCAGCTTAGAGGGACAGCTCTACGAGCAGTACTTC.